Listed below are T cell receptor beta chains from one sample, sequenced in a study of a mutant IDH1 vaccine in newly diagnosed glioma. No antigen is known for these receptors. Repertoires were generated with immunoSEQ multiplex PCR, while TCRdb's copy carries only in-frame clones and drops some. The table lists 45,000 to 60,000 clones, more than 70% of them singletons. Specimen: PBMCs, collected from a glioma patient whose treatment included an IDH1 peptide vaccine. The receptors were sampled from a man aged 50-60 years with glioma. CDR3s include the opening cysteine and the closing phenylalanine or tryptophan. The D gene is left open where the match is weak. Clone size is not always given. Where it is, it says once, few, many or a class for expanded clones.

V,J,size,D,DNA,CDR3
TRBV6-1,TRBJ1-1,NA,TRBD1,TGTGCCAGCAGTGAGGACAGGTTGAACACTGAAGCTTTCTTT,CASSEDRLNTEAFF
TRBV19,TRBJ1-5,NA,NA,TGTGCCAGTAGGAGCTTAGGGGGTGGGAGCAATCAGCCCCAGCATTTT,CASRSLGGGSNQPQHF
TRBV4-1,TRBJ2-1,NA,NA,TGCGCCAGCAGCCAATCTGGGAGCAGGGTCTTC,CASSQSGSRVF
TRBV11-2,TRBJ2-2,few,NA,TGTGCCAGCAGCTCGAGATCGAACACCGGGGAGCTGTTTTTT,CASSSRSNTGELFF
TRBV29-1,TRBJ2-7,NA,NA,TGCAGCGTTTATGGGCAGAACACCTACGAGCAGTACTTC,CSVYGQNTYEQYF
TRBV6-5,TRBJ1-6,NA,NA,TGTGCCAGCAGTTTTTCCGGGACCCATAATTCACCCCTCCACTTT,CASSFSGTHNSPLHF
TRBV6-4,TRBJ1-1,large,NA,TGTGCCAGCAGTGACAGGGCGAACACTGAAGCTTTCTTT,CASSDRANTEAFF
TRBV6-5,TRBJ2-1,NA,NA,TGTGCCAGCAGTTATCGATCGGGTGAGCAGTTCTTC,CASSYRSGEQFF
TRBV5-4,TRBJ2-1,NA,NA,TGTGCCAGCAGCCCCGTTGGCTCCAATGAGCAGTTCTTC,CASSPVGSNEQFF
TRBV5-1,TRBJ2-5,NA,NA,TGCGCCAGCAGCTTGGGCCAGGGAGTCGTGGAGACCCAGTACTTC,CASSLGQGVVETQYF
TRBV2,TRBJ1-5,few,NA,TGTGCCAGTACCTATACTTATAGCAATCAGCCCCAGCATTTT,CASTYTYSNQPQHF
TRBV27,TRBJ1-1,NA,NA,TGTGCCAGCAGTTTTGGCTCACTGGACACTGAAGCTTTCTTT,CASSFGSLDTEAFF
TRBV7-2,TRBJ1-2,NA,TRBD1,TGTGCCAGCAGCAGGGACAGCCAAACTCGGGGCTACACCTTC,CASSRDSQTRGYTF
TRBV18,TRBJ2-1,NA,TRBD2,TGTGCCAGCTCACCCCCCGTCGGCGGGGGGGCCCACAATGAGCAGTTCTTC,CASSPPVGGGAHNEQFF
TRBV27,TRBJ2-2,NA,NA,TGTGCCAGCAGTTACCGCCACACCGGGGAGCTGTTTTTT,CASSYRHTGELFF
TRBV5-4,TRBJ2-7,NA,NA,TGTGCCAGCAGCCCGTTGGGGGGCCACGAGCAGTACTTC,CASSPLGGHEQYF
TRBV29-1,TRBJ1-3,NA,NA,TGCAGCGTTGAAAACCTACAGCCCATATATTTT,CSVENLQPIYF
TRBV29-1,TRBJ2-1,NA,NA,TGCAGCGTTGAAGAGGGGGGATCCAGCTCCTACAATGAGCAGTTCTTC,CSVEEGGSSSYNEQFF
TRBV4-1,TRBJ2-1,once,TRBD2,TGCGCCAGCAGCCAAGAAAGCAGTCTTAATGGACTAGCGGGGGGGGAGAATGAGCAGTTCTTC,CASSQESSLNGLAGGENEQFF
TRBV20-1,TRBJ2-5,NA,NA,TGCCGTGTCGGAGAGACCCAGTACTTC,CRVGETQYF
TRBV13,TRBJ2-7,NA,TRBD1,TGTGCCAGCAGCCAGACAGGGGCATCCTACGAGCAGTACTTC,CASSQTGASYEQYF
TRBV2,TRBJ1-2,NA,TRBD1,TGTGCCAGCAGTGAGACAGGGGAAGGAGGCTACACCTTC,CASSETGEGGYTF
TRBV7-2,TRBJ2-5,NA,NA,TGTGCCAGCAGCTTGAGCCCGCGTGAGACCCAGTACTTC,CASSLSPRETQYF
TRBV9,TRBJ1-5,NA,NA,TGTGCCAGCAGCGTTGGGACAATGGGGGATCAGCCCCAGCATTTT,CASSVGTMGDQPQHF
TRBV29-1,TRBJ1-2,NA,NA,TGCGTAATTGAGCGGGCAGGTCTTAACTATGGCTACACCTTC,CVIERAGLNYGYTF